This is a list of T cell receptor beta chains from one sample in a study of blood T cell repertoires in COVID-19. The protocol was immunoSEQ multiplex PCR, while the TCRdb copy is restricted to in-frame clones and leaves out a portion. The table lists roughly 250,000 clones, around 90% of them singletons. Sequencing was done on a sample of PBMCs or T cells enriched from blood (not recorded which). The source of these receptors is a woman between 25 and 40 years old with acute COVID-19. Both conserved end residues are part of each CDR3. Each record gives: V gene, D gene, J gene, clone size, CDR3 protein, CDR3 DNA. A D gene is named only where the DNA matches it firmly. Rows give clone size only sometimes, using once, few, many, or a class for an expanded clone.

>TRBV19|-|TRBJ2-6|-
CASSLRGSSGANVLTF
TGTGCCAGTAGTTTAAGGGGTAGCTCTGGGGCCAACGTCCTGACTTTC
>TRBV3-1/TRBV3-2|-|TRBJ2-2|-
CASGGVSGELFF
TGTGCCAGCGGAGGGGTCTCCGGGGAGCTGTTTTTT
>TRBV28|-|TRBJ1-5|-
CASRFPGGSGQPQHF
TGTGCCAGCAGATTTCCGGGGGGTTCGGGACAGCCCCAGCATTTT
>TRBV5-6|TRBD2|TRBJ2-3|once
CASSLGLGTSGGAMDTQYF
TGTGCCAGCAGCTTGGGGTTAGGGACTAGCGGGGGGGCCATGGATACGCAGTATTTT
>TRBV6-5|TRBD1|TRBJ1-5|once
CASSPGQGGRQPQHF
TGTGCCAGCAGCCCCGGACAGGGCGGTAGGCAGCCCCAGCATTTT
>TRBV13|-|TRBJ2-3|-
CASAEISTDTQYF
TGTGCCAGCGCGGAGATAAGCACAGATACGCAGTATTTT
>TRBV30|-|TRBJ1-6|-
CAWSGPGGDSPLHF
TGTGCCTGGAGTGGGCCCGGAGGGGACTCACCCCTCCACTTT
>TRBV10-1|TRBD1|TRBJ1-3|-
CASSAGTGRNTIYF
TGCGCCAGCAGCGCCGGGACAGGACGAAACACCATATATTTT
>TRBV3-1/TRBV3-2|-|TRBJ2-7|-
CASSQRLVDCEQYF
TGTGCCAGCAGCCAAAGGCTTGTGGACTGCGAGCAGTACTTC
>TRBV12-3/TRBV12-4|-|TRBJ1-2|-
CASRGPGYTF
TGTGCCAGCCGCGGGCCCGGCTACACCTTC
>TRBV6-5|TRBD2|TRBJ2-3|-
CASSYSTSGITDTQYF
TGTGCCAGCAGTTACTCGACTAGCGGGATCACAGATACGCAGTATTTT
>TRBV11-2|-|TRBJ2-7|-
CASSPRDFAYEQYF
TGTGCCAGCAGCCCACGGGACTTCGCCTACGAGCAGTACTTC
>TRBV5-1|-|TRBJ2-2|-
CASSLGSKNTGELFF
TGCGCCAGCAGCTTGGGTAGCAAGAACACCGGGGAGCTGTTTTTT
>TRBV10-2|-|TRBJ2-5|-
CASSGQQGGTQYF
TGCGCCAGCAGTGGCCAGCAGGGGGGGACCCAGTACTTC
>TRBV12-5|TRBD1|TRBJ2-1|-
CASGLGQGQHNEQFF
TGTGCTAGTGGTCTGGGACAGGGACAACACAATGAGCAGTTCTTC
>TRBV6-5|TRBD1|TRBJ2-7|-
CASSRQGRSYEQYF
TGTGCCAGCAGTAGACAGGGGCGATCCTACGAGCAGTACTTC
>TRBV9|TRBD1|TRBJ1-4|-
CASSERTGGGKLFF
TGTGCCAGCAGCGAAAGGACAGGGGGGGGAAAACTGTTTTTT
>TRBV7-6|TRBD2|TRBJ2-2|few
CASSWEAGGETGELFF
TGTGCCAGCAGCTGGGAAGCGGGAGGTGAAACCGGGGAGCTGTTTTTT
>TRBV27|-|TRBJ2-1|-
CASSWLVSPYNEQFF
TGTGCCAGCAGTTGGCTAGTTTCCCCTTACAATGAGCAGTTCTTC
>TRBV20-1|TRBD1|TRBJ2-7|-
CSASSLDRDPTEQYF
TGCAGTGCTAGTTCGTTGGACAGGGATCCCACCGAGCAGTACTTC
>TRBV6-2/TRBV6-3|TRBD2|TRBJ2-2|-
CASSPGLAGELFF
TGTGCCAGCAGTCCCGGACTAGCCGGGGAGCTGTTTTTT
>TRBV6-6|-|TRBJ1-2|-
CASSFTGTGANYGYTF
TGTGCCAGCAGTTTCACCGGGACGGGAGCTAACTATGGCTACACCTTC
>TRBV7-2|TRBD1|TRBJ1-4|-
CASSIDRVGMRGGLFF
TGTGCCAGCAGCATCGACAGGGTGGGAATGAGGGGAGGACTGTTTTTT
>TRBV18|-|TRBJ2-2|-
CASSPPVDTGELFF
TGTGCCAGCTCACCACCCGTAGACACCGGGGAGCTGTTTTTT
>TRBV11-2|-|TRBJ1-1|-
CASSLDHAGLAFF
TGTGCCAGCAGCTTAGATCACGCAGGGTTAGCTTTCTTT
>TRBV7-2|TRBD1|TRBJ2-7|-
CASSLGQGAPYEQYF
TGTGCCAGCAGCTTAGGACAGGGGGCACCATACGAGCAGTACTTC
>TRBV28|-|TRBJ1-6|-
CASSRTEDNSPLHF
TGTGCCAGCAGTCGGACAGAGGATAATTCACCCCTCCACTTT
>TRBV7-2|TRBD1|TRBJ2-1|-
CASSSGGTGRVNEQFF
TGTGCCAGCAGCTCTGGGGGGACAGGTCGAGTCAATGAGCAGTTCTTC
>TRBV6-4|TRBD1|TRBJ2-7|-
CASSDSGQLYEQYF
TGTGCCAGCAGTGACTCGGGACAGCTCTACGAGCAGTACTTC
>TRBV10-3|-|TRBJ2-7|-
CAISVPGAYEQYF
TGTGCCATCAGTGTTCCGGGAGCTTACGAGCAGTACTTC
>TRBV28|TRBD1|TRBJ1-4|-
CASSIQGGDEKLFF
TGTGCCAGCAGTATACAGGGGGGGGACGAAAAACTGTTTTTT
>TRBV7-2|TRBD1|TRBJ1-5|-
CASSSGGTGGNQPQHF
TGTGCCAGCAGCTCCGGTGGGACAGGGGGCAATCAGCCCCAGCATTTT
>TRBV2|TRBD2|TRBJ2-5|-
CASHASSGGGETQYF
TGTGCCAGCCACGCATCCAGCGGGGGGGGAGAGACCCAGTACTTC
>TRBV19|-|TRBJ2-5|-
CASRTQQSAETQYF
TGTGCCAGTAGAACTCAACAGTCCGCAGAGACCCAGTACTTC
>TRBV19|TRBD1|TRBJ2-7|-
CASSSEGADEQYF
TGTGCCAGTAGTTCTGAGGGGGCCGACGAGCAGTACTTC
>TRBV9|TRBD2|TRBJ2-5|-
CASSIGTSGSLETQYF
TGTGCCAGCAGCATTGGGACTAGCGGGAGCTTAGAGACCCAGTACTTC
>TRBV9|-|TRBJ2-3|-
CASSVLAYNTDTQYF
TGTGCCAGCAGCGTTTTAGCGTATAACACAGATACGCAGTATTTT
>TRBV6-5|-|TRBJ2-1|-
CASRFGGPSNEQFF
TGTGCCAGCCGTTTCGGGGGGCCTTCCAATGAGCAGTTCTTC
>TRBV19|-|TRBJ1-4|-
CASSIQGTRGEKLFF
TGTGCCAGTAGTATCCAGGGTACAAGGGGTGAAAAACTGTTTTTT
>TRBV19|TRBD1|TRBJ2-6|-
CASTEGAGANVLTF
TGTGCCAGTACCGAGGGGGCCGGGGCCAACGTCCTGACTTTC